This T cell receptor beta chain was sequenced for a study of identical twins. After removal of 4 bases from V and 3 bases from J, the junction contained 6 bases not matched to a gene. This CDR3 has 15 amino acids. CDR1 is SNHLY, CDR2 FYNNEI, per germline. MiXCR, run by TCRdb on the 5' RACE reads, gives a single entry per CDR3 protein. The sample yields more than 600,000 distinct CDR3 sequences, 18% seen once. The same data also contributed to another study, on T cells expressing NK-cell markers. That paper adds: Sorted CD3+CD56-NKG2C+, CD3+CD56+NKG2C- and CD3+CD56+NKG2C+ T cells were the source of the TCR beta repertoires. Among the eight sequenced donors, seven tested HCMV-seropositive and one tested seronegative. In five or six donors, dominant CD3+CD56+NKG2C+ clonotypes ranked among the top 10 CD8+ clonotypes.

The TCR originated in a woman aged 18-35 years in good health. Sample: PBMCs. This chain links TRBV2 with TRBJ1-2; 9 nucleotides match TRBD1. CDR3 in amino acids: CASSGGQGGDYGYTF. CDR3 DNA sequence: TGTGCCAGCAGTGGGGGACAGGGAGGCGACTATGGCTACACCTTC.